This T cell receptor beta chain was retrieved from a study of CD8 T cells in ankylosing spondylitis. This clonotype has more than one count but fewer than ten. Its antigen is unidentified. Trimming cost V 6 bases and J 6 bases; bases outside gene matches: 9. Germline V gene sequence: CDR1 LGHDT, CDR2 YNNKEL (reference sequence). CDR3 length: 15 amino acids. Construction of TCR beta libraries was performed using quantitative 5'-RACE with molecular barcodes. MiXCR was run by TCRdb on the 5' RACE reads, yielding one entry per CDR3 protein. The table has approximately 300,000 distinct CDR3 sequences, 20% to 25% seen once. The study, taken as a whole, reports: In ankylosing spondylitis patients, matched synovial fluid reportedly showed significant enrichment of disease-linked clones.

The receptor's source is a female donor with ankylosing spondylitis or in good health (not recorded which). What was sequenced was blood, either unsorted or a sorted T cell fraction (not recorded which). The chain employs TRBV3-1 and TRBJ2-1; 9 bases are shared with TRBD2. CDR3 nucleotide sequence: TGTGCCAGCAGTTACATAGCGGGAGAAGGCAATGAGCAGTTCTTC. Residues: CASSYIAGEGNEQFF.